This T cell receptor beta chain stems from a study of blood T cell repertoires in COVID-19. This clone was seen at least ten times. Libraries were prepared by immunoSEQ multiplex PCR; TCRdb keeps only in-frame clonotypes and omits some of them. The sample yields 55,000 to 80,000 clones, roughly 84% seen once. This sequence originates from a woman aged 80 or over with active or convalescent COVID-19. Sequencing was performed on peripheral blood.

The CDR3 loop is CASSYEGYEQYF. Here the CDR3 DNA reads TGTGCCAGCAGTTACGAGGGCTACGAGCAGTACTTC. This chain links TRBV6-6 with TRBJ2-7; D perhaps matches TRBD2 (5 bases). The CDR3 is made up of 12 amino acids. Trimming took 2 bases from V and 3 from J, leaving 5 bases between them. The V gene's germline CDR1 is MNHNY and CDR2 SVGAGI (reference sequence).